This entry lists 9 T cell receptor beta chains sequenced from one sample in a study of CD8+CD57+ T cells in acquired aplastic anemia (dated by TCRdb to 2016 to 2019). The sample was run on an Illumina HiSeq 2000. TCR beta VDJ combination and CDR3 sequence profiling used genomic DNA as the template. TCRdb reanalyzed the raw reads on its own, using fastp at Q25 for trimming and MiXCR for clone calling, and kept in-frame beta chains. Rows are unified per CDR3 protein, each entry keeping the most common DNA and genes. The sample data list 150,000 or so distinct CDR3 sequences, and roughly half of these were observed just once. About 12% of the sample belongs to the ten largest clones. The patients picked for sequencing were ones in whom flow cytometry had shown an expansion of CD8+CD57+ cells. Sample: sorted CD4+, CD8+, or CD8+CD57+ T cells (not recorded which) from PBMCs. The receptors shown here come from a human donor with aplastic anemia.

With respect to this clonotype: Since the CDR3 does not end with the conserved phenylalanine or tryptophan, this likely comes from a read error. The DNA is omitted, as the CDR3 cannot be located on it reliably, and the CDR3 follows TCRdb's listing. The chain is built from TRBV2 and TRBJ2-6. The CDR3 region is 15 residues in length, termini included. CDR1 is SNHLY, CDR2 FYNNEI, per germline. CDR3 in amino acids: CASRYEGSSGANVQI.

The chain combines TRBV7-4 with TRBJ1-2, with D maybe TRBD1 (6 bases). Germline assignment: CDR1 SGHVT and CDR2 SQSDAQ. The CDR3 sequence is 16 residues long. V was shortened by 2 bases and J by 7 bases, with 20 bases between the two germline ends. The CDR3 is CASSLTRDTQGPGYTF. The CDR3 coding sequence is TGTGCCAGCAGCTTAACGCGGGACACCCAAGGGCCTGGCTACACCTTC.

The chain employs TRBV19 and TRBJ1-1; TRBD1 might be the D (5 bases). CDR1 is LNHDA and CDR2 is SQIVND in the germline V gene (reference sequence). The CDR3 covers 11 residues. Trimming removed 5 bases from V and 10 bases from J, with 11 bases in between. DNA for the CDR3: TGTGCCAGTAGTCAGGGCGTGCGAGCTTTCTTT. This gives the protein CASSQGVRAFF.

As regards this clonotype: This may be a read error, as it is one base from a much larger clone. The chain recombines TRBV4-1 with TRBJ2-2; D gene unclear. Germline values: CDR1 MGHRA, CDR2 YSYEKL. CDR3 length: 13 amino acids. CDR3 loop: CAESLANTEELFF. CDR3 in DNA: TGCGCCGAATCGCTCGCGAACACCGAGGAGCTGTTTTTT.

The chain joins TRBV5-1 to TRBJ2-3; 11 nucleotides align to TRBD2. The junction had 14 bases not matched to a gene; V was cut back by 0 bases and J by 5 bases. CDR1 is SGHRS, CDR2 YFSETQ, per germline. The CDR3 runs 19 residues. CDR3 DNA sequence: TGCGCCAGCAGCTTGGAGACTAGCGGGGAACACTATTCAAAAGATACGCAGTATTTT. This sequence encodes CASSLETSGEHYSKDTQYF.

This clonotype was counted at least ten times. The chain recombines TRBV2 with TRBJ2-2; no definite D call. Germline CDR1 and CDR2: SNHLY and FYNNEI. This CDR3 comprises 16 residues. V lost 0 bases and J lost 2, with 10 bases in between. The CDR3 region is CASSEAGGRNTGELFF. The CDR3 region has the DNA TGTGCCAGCAGTGAAGCTGGCGGAAGAAACACCGGGGAGCTGTTTTTT.

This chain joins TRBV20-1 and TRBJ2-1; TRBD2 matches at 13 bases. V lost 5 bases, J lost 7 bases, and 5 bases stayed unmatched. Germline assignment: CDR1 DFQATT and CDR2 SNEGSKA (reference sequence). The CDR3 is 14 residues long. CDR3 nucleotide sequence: TGCAGTGCTGCTACTAGCGGGAGGGCTAATGAGCAGTTCTTC. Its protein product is CSAATSGRANEQFF.

The CDR3 bases are TGTGCCAGCAGTGGAAGCAGGAACACTGAAGCTTTCTTT. It translates to CASSGSRNTEAFF. The chain has TRBV6-2 or TRBV6-3 and TRBJ1-1; D unresolved. Germline assignment: CDR1 MNHEY and CDR2 SVGEGT. Trimming removed 5 bases at V and 1 base at J, with 8 bases between. The length of the CDR3 is 13 residues.

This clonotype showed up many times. The CDR3 protein is CASSPLFSTDTQYF. The CDR3 DNA follows: TGCGCCAGCAGCCCCTTATTTAGCACAGATACGCAGTATTTT. This chain connects TRBV4-1 to TRBJ2-3; D is unresolved. This CDR3 has 14 residues. The V gene's germline CDR1 is MGHRA and CDR2 YSYEKL. V lost 4 bases to trimming and J lost 0 bases, with 8 bases between them.